Described below is a single T cell receptor (beta chain) sequence and its context. Its antigen remains unknown. Trimming took 4 bases from V and 3 from J, leaving 12 bases between them. In germline, CDR1 is SQVTM, CDR2 ANQGSEA. This CDR3 comprises 13 residues. TCRdb reprocessed the RT-PCR reads via MiXCR and lists one record per CDR3 protein. In the table there are 500,000 or so distinct CDR3 sequences, 16% of which are singletons. The data are from a study of response to subunit inactivated influenza vaccine. Findings and limits, study-wide: Each seasonal influenza vaccination, the authors suggested, recruits few new T cells.

This chain links TRBV29-1 with TRBJ1-1; tentative D call: TRBD1 (5 bases). This TCR was sampled from a man aged 50-75 years who received an inactivated influenza vaccine. Sequencing used CD4+ T cells sorted from PBMCs, obtained 23 to 25 months after vaccination. CDR3 loop: CSVVGGGYTEAFF. Here the CDR3 DNA reads TGCAGCGTTGTAGGTGGGGGATACACTGAAGCTTTCTTT.